The clone carrying this T cell receptor beta chain was picked up a small number of times. Its target is unknown. This sample stems from a study of T-cell memory formation after mild COVID-19. Study overall: Clusters of TCRs were largely donor specific.

V lost 3 bases, J lost 1 base, and 5 bases stayed unmatched. This CDR3 comprises 16 residues. Per the germline V gene, CDR1 is ENHRY and CDR2 is SYGVKD. Employing constant-segment primers, 5'RACE generated TCR alpha and TCR beta cDNA libraries bearing sample barcodes and UMIs. TCRdb called the 5' RACE reads again in MiXCR, with one record for every CDR3 protein. The table shows 50,000 or so distinct CDR3 sequences, with around 10% occurring only once. The study's findings and limits: Day 15 to 85 contracting clones showed balanced CD4/CD8; day 15 to 37 expanders favored CD4+.

The chain recombines TRBV10-3 with TRBJ1-5; 8 bases line up with TRBD1. The sample was PBMCs or a T cell subset sorted from them (not recorded which). The clonotype comes from an adult woman who had mild COVID-19 (a few samples of this study predate the infection). Cell type and time point are not known. The DNA for the CDR3 is TGTGCCATCAGTGAAGGGACAGGACTCAGCAATCAGCCCCAGCATTTT. This translates into CAISEGTGLSNQPQHF.